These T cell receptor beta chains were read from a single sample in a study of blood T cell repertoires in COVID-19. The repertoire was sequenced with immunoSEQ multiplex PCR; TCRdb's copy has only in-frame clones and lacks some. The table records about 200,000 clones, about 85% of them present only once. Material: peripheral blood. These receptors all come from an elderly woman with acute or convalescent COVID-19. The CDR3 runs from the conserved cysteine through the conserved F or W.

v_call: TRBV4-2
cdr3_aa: CASRTGQGALNTEAFF

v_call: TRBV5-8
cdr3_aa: CASSPDRVEGETQYF

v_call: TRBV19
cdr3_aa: CASQSGASTDTQYF

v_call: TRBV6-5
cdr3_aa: CASSPPDRTKGGYTF

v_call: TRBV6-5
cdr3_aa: CASTLGGAETQYF

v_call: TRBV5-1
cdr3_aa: CASSLEGVHSYEQYF

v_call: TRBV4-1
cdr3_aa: CASSQDFGEHSNQPQHF

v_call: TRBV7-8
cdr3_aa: CASSTSGTGNFLRYTF

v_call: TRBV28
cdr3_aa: CASSAQDQIAKNIQYF

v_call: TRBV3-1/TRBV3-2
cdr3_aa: CASSQGSQKSGYGYTF

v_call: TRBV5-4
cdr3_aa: CASSLGLTETQYF

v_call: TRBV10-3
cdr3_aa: CAISADRGDQPQHF

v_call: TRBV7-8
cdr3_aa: CASSTGTGGAYEQFF

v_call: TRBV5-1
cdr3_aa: CASNPGQGAGANVLTF